Included here is one TCR beta chain sequence, with context. Its antigen remains unknown. These data come from a study of cytomegalovirus exposure and HLA in healthy donors. Findings and limits, study-wide: TCR association rates varied by HLA locus in a later analysis, with DRB1 highest and HLA-C lowest.

With 60 Vbeta and 13 Jbeta primers, the PCR was carried out. Measured with immunoSEQ multiplex PCR; TCRdb has only the in-frame clones, and not every one. This table holds some 190,000 clones, around three quarters found once. The sequenced material came from PBMCs. The clonotype originates from a woman in her 30s in good health and CMV-seropositive.

The CDR3 is CASSARQEVTNEKLFF. CDR3 bases: TGTGCCAGCAGCGCCCGACAGGAGGTAACTAATGAAAAACTGTTTTTT. The chain is built from TRBV9 and TRBJ1-4; D perhaps matches TRBD1 (6 bases). Trimming stripped 3 bases from V and 1 base from J, with 13 bases between. Germline V gene lookup returns CDR1 SGDLS and CDR2 YYNGEE. CDR3 length equals 16 residues.